The 32 T cell receptor beta chains reported below all come from one sample, sequenced in a study of T cells in Graves' hyperthyroidism and ophthalmopathy. Using RNA transcripts as the source, TCR beta CDR3 regions were amplified. The TCR CDR3 was amplified in a first-round RT-PCR using the HTBI primer set. TCRdb passed the multiplex PCR reads through MiXCR, listing each CDR3 protein once. Counted here are hundreds of thousands of distinct CDR3 sequences, just under 20% occurring once; the ten biggest clones make up about half. Input material: blood. Receptor source: a man aged 35-49 years with Graves' ophthalmopathy.

With respect to this clonotype: Mismatch with germline at one junction end may stem from a read error. CDR3 coding DNA: TGTGCCAGCAGCCCAATGATGGGGGGCAAAAACATTAAGTACTTC. This translates into CASSPMMGGKNIKYF. The chain has TRBV6-1 and TRBJ2-4; the D call may be TRBD1 or TRBD2 (6 bases each). Germline CDR1 and CDR2: MNHNS and SASEGT. The CDR3 is 15 residues long.

About this clonotype itself: A much larger clone lies a single base off, so this may be a read error. The chain employs TRBV5-8 and TRBJ2-5; 9 nucleotides match TRBD2. The length of the CDR3 is 16 residues. V was pared by 0 bases and J by 4 bases, with 7 bases of the junction left unmatched. The V gene's germline CDR1 is SGHTS and CDR2 YDEGEE. Here the CDR3 reads CASSLAGGRAGETQYF. The CDR3 coding sequence is TGTGCCAGCAGCTTGGCCGGCGGGAGGGCCGGAGAGACCCAGTACTTC. Looking up the rest from reference TRBV5-8 and TRBJ2-5 gives the full variable domain: EAGVTQSPTHLIKTRGQQATLRCSPISGHTSVYWYQQALGLGLQFLLWYDEGEERNRGNFPPRFSGRQFPNYSSELNVNALELEDSALYLCASSLAGGRAGETQYFGPGTRLLVL.

The chain combines TRBV11-2 with TRBJ1-2, with D perhaps TRBD1 (5 bases). This CDR3 region has 13 residues. Trimming removed 5 bases from V and 6 bases from J, with 13 bases in between. The germline V gene encodes CDR1 SGHAT and CDR2 FQNNGV. This chain's CDR3 is CASSPGGRDGYTF. As DNA, the CDR3 is TGTGCCAGCAGCCCTGGGGGGAGGGATGGCTACACCTTC.

As regards this clonotype: Being one base from a much bigger clone, this may be a read error. The chain employs TRBV7-2 and TRBJ2-7, with D perhaps matching TRBD2 (6 bases). Trimming took off 10 bases at V and 9 bases at J, with 22 bases between the two ends. CDR1 SGHTA and CDR2 FQGNSA come from the germline V gene. The CDR3 has 13 amino acids. As DNA, the CDR3 is TGTGCCATCCTTCCGCTGGTCGGGGGAGGGCAGTACTTC. As protein: CAILPLVGGGQYF.

This clonotype was counted ten times or more. The gene calls are TRBV7-9 and TRBJ2-7; 9 bases match TRBD2. The CDR3 runs 14 residues. V shed 6 bases, J shed 7 bases, and the junction held 10 bases outside the gene matches. CDR1 is SEHNR and CDR2 is FQNEAQ in the germline V gene (reference sequence). The CDR3 region has the DNA TGTGCCAGCAGAGGGACTAGCAAATCGGGGGAGCAGTACTTC. Translation: CASRGTSKSGEQYF. Drawing the rest from reference TRBV7-9 and TRBJ2-7, the complete variable domain is DTGVSQNPRHKITKRGQNVTFRCDPISEHNRLYWYRQTLGQGPEFLTYFQNEAQLEKSRLLSDRFSAERPKGSFSTLEIQRTEQGDSAMYLCASRGTSKSGEQYFGPGTRLTVT.

The gene calls are TRBV15 and TRBJ2-1, with 15 nucleotides matching TRBD2. This CDR3 region has 18 residues. The V gene's germline CDR1 is LNHNV and CDR2 YYDKDF (reference sequence). The V segment lost 3 bases and the J segment 6 bases; nucleotides outside the gene matches: 9. CDR3 protein: CATSREGLAGGPGNEQFF. CDR3 in DNA: TGTGCCACCAGCAGGGAAGGACTAGCGGGAGGGCCTGGCAATGAGCAGTTCTTC.

There are a few counts of this clonotype. The rearrangement links TRBV19 to TRBJ1-1, with a weak D call TRBD1 (5 bases). The V and J ends lost 4 bases and 5 bases respectively, with 11 bases between them. The CDR3 extends over 13 amino acids. Germline V gives CDR1 LNHDA, CDR2 SQIVND (reference sequence). The CDR3 nucleotides read TGTGCCAGTAGTAAGGGGAAGGGGACTGAAGCTTTCTTT. Amino acid sequence: CASSKGKGTEAFF.

The CDR3 reads CASSFKGRQMDEQYF. Written as DNA, the CDR3 is TGTGCCAGCAGCTTTAAGGGGCGCCAGATGGACGAGCAGTACTTC. The chain employs TRBV7-6 and TRBJ2-7, with D perhaps TRBD1 (5 bases). Germline V gene lookup returns CDR1 SGHVS and CDR2 FNYEAQ. Deletions cut 3 bases from V and 5 bases from J, with 17 bases between. The CDR3 runs to 15 residues.

This clonotype showed up many times. The CDR3 spells CASSLPGGGSYEQYF. In DNA, the CDR3 is TGTGCCAGCAGCCTGCCGGGCGGGGGCTCCTACGAGCAGTACTTC. The V gene is TRBV11-2, the J gene TRBJ2-7, with 7 bases fitting TRBD2. The CDR3 consists of 15 residues. With 5 bases clipped from V and 0 bases from J, the junction kept 7 bases outside the gene matches. Germline-derived CDR1 and CDR2 are SGHAT and FQNNGV.

This clonotype was seen at least ten times. The chain couples TRBV4-1 to TRBJ2-7; 7 bases map to TRBD2. Germline V gives CDR1 MGHRA, CDR2 YSYEKL. After removal of 4 bases from V and 0 bases from J, the junction contained 6 bases not matched to a gene. The CDR3 loop spans 15 amino acids. The CDR3 here is CASSPQRGSSYEQYF. The CDR3 nucleotides are TGCGCCAGCAGCCCACAGCGGGGCAGCTCCTACGAGCAGTACTTC.

This clonotype was observed a few times. The rearrangement links TRBV5-5 to TRBJ1-4; D may be TRBD1 (6 bases). This CDR3 is 14 amino acids long. Trimming removed 6 bases at V and 8 bases at J, with 17 bases between. Germline CDR1 is SGHKS and CDR2 is YYEKEE (reference sequence). This CDR3 is CASTPPGAGEKLFF. DNA for the CDR3: TGTGCCAGCACCCCTCCGGGGGCGGGGGAAAAACTGTTTTTT.

This clonotype was seen once. A much larger clonotype is one base distant, so this may be a read error. This rearrangement joins TRBV11-2 to TRBJ1-1; weak D call: TRBD1 (5 bases). Per germline, CDR1 SGHAT and CDR2 FQNNGV. The CDR3 contains 17 residues. CDR3 DNA: TGTGCCAGCGGCTTGAGGACTACGGGACGCCTGAACACTGAAGCTTTCTTT. Its translation is CASGLRTTGRLNTEAFF.

This clonotype was detected many times. The genes are TRBV3-1 and TRBJ2-5; 10 bases align to TRBD2. V lost 4 bases, J lost 1 base, and 6 bases stayed unmatched. CDR3 length: 16 amino acids. Germline CDR1 LGHDT, CDR2 YNNKEL (reference sequence). CDR3 sequence: CASSPTSGDFQETQYF. In DNA, the CDR3 is TGTGCCAGCAGCCCAACTAGCGGGGACTTCCAAGAGACCCAGTACTTC.

This clonotype was seen ten or more times. The chain has TRBV11-3 and TRBJ2-5; D is ambiguous. This CDR3 region has 12 residues. V dropped 4 bases and J dropped 5 bases, with 8 bases sitting between them. CDR1 and CDR2 from the germline V gene are SGHNT and YENEEA. The CDR3 bases are TGTGCCAGCAGCTACGAAGGGGAGACCCAGTACTTC. Its translation is CASSYEGETQYF.

This clonotype was picked up a small number of times. The chain joins TRBV12-5 to TRBJ1-2, with D unclear. This CDR3 is built from 13 residues. With 6 bases removed from V and 1 base from J, the gap between germline ends came to 9 bases. Germline V gives CDR1 LGHNT, CDR2 FRNRAP. In DNA, the CDR3 is TGTGCTAGTGGCCGAGACCTTAACTATGGCTACACCTTC. Translation: CASGRDLNYGYTF. The full variable domain, its missing parts supplied by reference TRBV12-5 and TRBJ1-2, is DARVTQTPRHKVTEMGQEVTMRCQPILGHNTVFWYRQTMMQGLELLAYFRNRAPLDDSGMPKDRFSAEMPDATLATLKIQPSEPRDSAVYFCASGRDLNYGYTFGSGTRLTVV.

V and J are TRBV20-1 and TRBJ1-2; TRBD1 is a possible D gene (5 bases). V lost 3 bases to trimming and J lost 5 bases, with 13 bases between them. Looked up from germline, CDR1 is DFQATT and CDR2 is SNEGSKA (reference sequence). This CDR3 contains 13 residues. DNA of the CDR3: TGCAGTGCTAGCCCCGGGGGGTGGTATGGCTACACCTTC. Its translation is CSASPGGWYGYTF.

This clonotype was picked up a small number of times. The rearrangement links TRBV27 to TRBJ1-1; D perhaps matches TRBD1 (6 bases). This CDR3 comprises 15 residues. Germline V gives CDR1 MNHEY, CDR2 SMNVEV (reference sequence). V was clipped by 8 bases and J by 10 bases, with 26 bases between them. The CDR3 DNA reads TGTGCCAGCGGACAGTTGCGGATTGGGTCGGAGGGAGCTTTCTTT. Encoded protein: CASGQLRIGSEGAFF.

This clonotype was seen at least ten times. The genes are TRBV12-3 or TRBV12-4 and TRBJ2-1, with TRBD2 matching over 8 bases. The CDR3 consists of 16 residues. Trimming cost V 2 bases and J 5 bases; bases outside gene matches: 8. CDR3 in DNA: TGTGCCAGCAGTTTAATAGGAAGCGGGAGACACAATGAGCAGTTCTTC. This encodes CASSLIGSGRHNEQFF.

Ten or more counts support this clonotype. The V gene is TRBV7-8, the J gene TRBJ1-6; D remains unclear. The V and J ends lost 5 bases and 7 bases respectively, with 12 bases between them. The CDR3 sequence is 14 residues long. Germline V CDR1 and CDR2: SGHVS, FQNEAQ. CDR3 region: CASSPLRENSPLHF. The DNA of the CDR3 is TGTGCCAGCAGCCCCCTGAGGGAAAATTCACCCCTCCACTTT.

The rearrangement uses TRBV12-3 or TRBV12-4 and TRBJ1-4; D may be TRBD1 (6 bases). Trimming shortened V by 7 bases and J by 5 bases, and 14 bases separated the two germline ends. The CDR3 totals 14 residues. CDR3 loop: CASTLGGLNEKLFF. For the CDR3, the DNA is TGTGCCAGCACCCTCGGGGGCTTAAATGAAAAACTGTTTTTT.

The sample holds a few counts of this clonotype. CDR3 in amino acids: CASSGGTSNTEAFF. The CDR3 nucleotides are TGTGCCAGCAGTGGGGGGACATCGAACACTGAAGCTTTCTTT. The chain recombines TRBV6-1 with TRBJ1-1; tentatively, D is TRBD1 (6 bases). This CDR3 is 14 amino acids long. The germline CDR1 and CDR2 sequences are MNHNS and SASEGT. V lost 4 bases and J 1 base, leaving 10 bases between the germline ends.

This clonotype has only a few counts. The chain carries TRBV18 and TRBJ2-6; D is perhaps TRBD2 (6 bases). The V gene's germline CDR1 is KGHSH and CDR2 LQKENI. The V gene lost 0 bases and the J gene lost 9 bases, with 12 bases spanning the gap. This CDR3 has 15 amino acids. CDR3 residues: CASSPPSEGGNVLTF. The DNA of the CDR3 is TGTGCCAGCTCACCACCGTCGGAGGGCGGCAACGTCCTGACTTTC.

This clonotype was seen a few times. V usage is TRBV6-1 and J usage is TRBJ2-7; D is perhaps TRBD2 (6 bases). This CDR3 is 16 amino acids long. V lost 5 bases to trimming and J lost 1 base, with 18 bases between them. Germline lookup yields CDR1 MNHNS and CDR2 SASEGT. CDR3 nucleotide sequence: TGTGCCAGCAGTCCCGCTGGAGGGCCCAATTCCTACGAGCAGTACTTC. This codes for CASSPAGGPNSYEQYF.

This clonotype was observed at least ten times. The genes are TRBV6-1 and TRBJ2-1; 8 nucleotides agree with TRBD1. The V gene's germline CDR1 is MNHNS and CDR2 SASEGT. The V gene end was trimmed by 8 bases and the J gene end by 5 bases; junction bases not matched to a gene: 5. CDR3 length: 13 amino acids. The CDR3 is CASGGQGNNEQFF. CDR3 DNA sequence: TGTGCCAGCGGAGGACAGGGAAACAATGAGCAGTTCTTC.

This clonotype was counted ten times or more. V and J are TRBV15 and TRBJ2-5; 7 bases are a match to TRBD1. CDR3 length: 15 residues. Germline loops: CDR1 LNHNV, CDR2 YYDKDF (reference sequence). J gave up 2 bases and V 0 bases, and 3 bases lay outside the gene matches. The CDR3 coding sequence is TGTGCCACCAGCAGAGACCCGGGACAGCAAGAGACCCAGTACTTC. The encoded protein is CATSRDPGQQETQYF.

This clonotype appeared a few times. The chain links TRBV3-1 to TRBJ1-1; D uncertain. Trimming cost V 2 bases and J 6 bases, with 13 bases left between them. CDR3 length equals 14 residues. Germline V lookup: CDR1 LGHDT, CDR2 YNNKEL (reference sequence). The CDR3 here is CASSQNALTAEAFF. DNA of the CDR3: TGTGCCAGCAGCCAAAACGCTCTGACGGCTGAAGCTTTCTTT. The full variable domain, with the rest looked up from reference TRBV3-1 and TRBJ1-1, is DTAVSQTPKYLVTQMGNDKSIKCEQNLGHDTMYWYKQDSKKFLKIMFSYNNKELIINETVPNRFSPKSPDKAHLNLHINSLELGDSAVYFCASSQNALTAEAFFGQGTRLTVV.

In its sample, this clonotype was seen a few times. The chain is built from TRBV4-3 and TRBJ2-1; D is unclear. Germline CDR1 reads LGHNA; CDR2 reads YSLEER. This CDR3 has 11 residues. Trimming removed 1 base at V and 9 bases at J, with 4 bases between. In DNA form, the CDR3 reads TGCGCCAGCAGCCAAGCCAGTGAGCAGTTCTTC. It encodes CASSQASEQFF.

Written as DNA, the CDR3 is TGTGCCAGCAGTTCCCTCATGACAGGGAAACGTCGCGAGCAGTACTTC. Its protein is CASSSLMTGKRREQYF. V is TRBV6-2 or TRBV6-3 and J is TRBJ2-7; 7 bases line up with TRBD1. The CDR3 contains 16 residues. Looked up from germline, CDR1 is MNHEY and CDR2 is SVGEGT. Unmatched junction bases numbered 15, after V lost 4 bases and J lost 6 bases.

This clonotype showed up many times. This chain uses TRBV20-1 with TRBJ2-5; the match to TRBD1 covers 7 bases. Trimming at V came to 1 base and at J to 3 bases, leaving 2 bases not matched to a gene. Germline assignment: CDR1 DFQATT and CDR2 SNEGSKA (reference sequence). The CDR3 is 13 amino acids. CDR3 protein: CSARGDRKETQYF. Here the CDR3 DNA reads TGCAGTGCTAGAGGGGACAGAAAAGAGACCCAGTACTTC.

This clonotype showed up just a few times. The genes are TRBV28 and TRBJ2-4; 9 bases agree with TRBD2. Germline assignment: CDR1 MDHEN and CDR2 SYDVKM. J was trimmed by 1 base and V by 3 bases; bases with no gene match: 13. This CDR3 is 19 amino acids long. For the CDR3, the DNA is TGTGCCAGCAGTTTTTTCGGCGGGAGGGCCAGATTTGCCAAAAACATTCAGTACTTC. It is translated as CASSFFGGRARFAKNIQYF. Looking up the rest from reference TRBV28 and TRBJ2-4 gives the full variable domain: DVKVTQSSRYLVKRTGEKVFLECVQDMDHENMFWYRQDPGLGLRLIYFSYDVKMKEKGDIPEGYSVSREKKERFSLILESASTNQTSMYLCASSFFGGRARFAKNIQYFGAGTRLSVL.

The rearrangement uses TRBV24-1 and TRBJ2-1; D gene uncertain. Germline lookup yields CDR1 KGHDR and CDR2 SFDVKD. V shed 3 bases and J shed 6 bases, with 8 bases lying between them. The CDR3 is 13 residues long. The CDR3 region has the DNA TGTGCCACCAGTGATGGGATGCGCAATGAGCAGTTCTTC. Translation gives CATSDGMRNEQFF.

This clonotype occurred a few times. The chain combines TRBV7-2 with TRBJ2-7, with D uncertain. There are 13 residues in the CDR3. Germline CDR1 is SGHTA and CDR2 is FQGNSA. Trimming cost V 6 bases and J 7 bases, with 16 bases left between them. In DNA, the CDR3 is TGTGCCAGCAGTCGGATCGTGAGGAGTGAGCAGTACTTC. Residues: CASSRIVRSEQYF.